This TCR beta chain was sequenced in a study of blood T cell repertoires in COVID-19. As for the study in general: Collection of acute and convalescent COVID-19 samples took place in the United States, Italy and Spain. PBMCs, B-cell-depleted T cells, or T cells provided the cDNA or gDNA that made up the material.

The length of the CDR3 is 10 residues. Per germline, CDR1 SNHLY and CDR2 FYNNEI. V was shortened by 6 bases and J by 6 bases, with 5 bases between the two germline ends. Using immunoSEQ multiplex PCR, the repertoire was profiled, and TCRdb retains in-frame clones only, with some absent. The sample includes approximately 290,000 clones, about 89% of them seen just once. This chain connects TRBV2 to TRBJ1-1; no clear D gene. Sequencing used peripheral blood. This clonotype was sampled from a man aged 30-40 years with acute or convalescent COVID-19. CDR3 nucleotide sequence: TGTGCCAGCAGCTTGTCTGAAGCTTTCTTT. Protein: CASSLSEAFF.